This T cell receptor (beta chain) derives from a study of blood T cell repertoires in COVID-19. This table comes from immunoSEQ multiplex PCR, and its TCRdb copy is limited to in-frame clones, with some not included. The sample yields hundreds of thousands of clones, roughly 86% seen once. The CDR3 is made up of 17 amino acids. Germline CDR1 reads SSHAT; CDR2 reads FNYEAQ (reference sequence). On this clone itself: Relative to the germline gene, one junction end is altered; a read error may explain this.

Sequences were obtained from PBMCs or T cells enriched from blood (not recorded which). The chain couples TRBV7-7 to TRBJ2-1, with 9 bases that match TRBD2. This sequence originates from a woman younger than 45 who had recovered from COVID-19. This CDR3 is CASSSDLRLAAYNEQFF. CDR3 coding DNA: TGTGCTAGCAGCTCCGACCTAAGACTAGCGGCCTACAATGAGCAGTTCTTC.